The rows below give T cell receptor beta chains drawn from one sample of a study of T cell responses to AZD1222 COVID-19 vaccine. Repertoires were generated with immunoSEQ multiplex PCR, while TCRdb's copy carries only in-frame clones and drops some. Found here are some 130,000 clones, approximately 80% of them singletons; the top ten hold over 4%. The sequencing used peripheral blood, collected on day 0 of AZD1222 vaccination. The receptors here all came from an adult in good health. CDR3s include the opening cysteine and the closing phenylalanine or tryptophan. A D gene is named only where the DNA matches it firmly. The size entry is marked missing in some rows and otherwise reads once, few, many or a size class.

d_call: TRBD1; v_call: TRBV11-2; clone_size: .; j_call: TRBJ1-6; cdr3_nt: TGTGCCAGCAGCTTAGCCCCCGAGGGACAGGGGCCACCCGGCCTCCACTTT; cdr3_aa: CASSLAPEGQGPPGLHF
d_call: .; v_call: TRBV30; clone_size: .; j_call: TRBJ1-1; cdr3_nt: TGTGCCTGGAGTGTAAGGTTACGGGAAGAAGCTTTCTTT; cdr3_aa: CAWSVRLREEAFF
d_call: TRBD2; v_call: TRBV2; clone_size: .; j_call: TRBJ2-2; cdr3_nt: TGTGCCAGCAGTGAAATAGCGGGGGTCACCGGGGAGCTGTTTTTT; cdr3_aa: CASSEIAGVTGELFF
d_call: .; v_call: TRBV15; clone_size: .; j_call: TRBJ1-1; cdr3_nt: TGTGCCACCAGCCCCAGGGGAGACACTGAAGCTTTCTTT; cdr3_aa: CATSPRGDTEAFF
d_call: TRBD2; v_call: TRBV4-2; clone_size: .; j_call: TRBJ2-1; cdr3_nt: TGTGCCAGCAGCCAAGATGGCCCCGGACTAGCGGGGGGGAATGAGCAGTTCTTC; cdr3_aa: CASSQDGPGLAGGNEQFF
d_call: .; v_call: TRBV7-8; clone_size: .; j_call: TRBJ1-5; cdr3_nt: TGTGCCAGCAGCTTACCGACAGTTGGGCAGCCCCAGCATTTT; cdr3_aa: CASSLPTVGQPQHF
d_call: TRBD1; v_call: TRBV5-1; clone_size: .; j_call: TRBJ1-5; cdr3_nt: TGCGCCAGCAGCTTGGACGGGACAGGGCTTTATCAGCCCCAGCATTTT; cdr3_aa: CASSLDGTGLYQPQHF
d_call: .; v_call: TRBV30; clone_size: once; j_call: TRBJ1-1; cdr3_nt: TGTGTCTGGAGTTTTGGAAACACTGAAGCTTTCTTT; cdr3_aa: CVWSFGNTEAFF
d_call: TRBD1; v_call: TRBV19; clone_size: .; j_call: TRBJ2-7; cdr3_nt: TGTGCCAGTAGGGGGACAGAAAGCTCCTACGAGCAGTACTTC; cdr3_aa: CASRGTESSYEQYF
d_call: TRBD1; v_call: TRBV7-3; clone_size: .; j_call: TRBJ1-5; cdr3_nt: TGTGCCAGCAGCTTAAGTGCCCGCGGACAGGGGGTTGGGACCCAGCATTTT; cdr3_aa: CASSLSARGQGVGTQHF
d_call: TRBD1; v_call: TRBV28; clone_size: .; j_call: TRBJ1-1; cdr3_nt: TGTGCCAGCACCAACAGGGGTACTGAAGCTTTCTTT; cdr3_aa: CASTNRGTEAFF
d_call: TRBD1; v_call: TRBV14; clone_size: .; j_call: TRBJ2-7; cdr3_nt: TGTGCCAGCAGCAACGGGGTACAGGGGGCTTCCTACGAGCAGTACTTC; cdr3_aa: CASSNGVQGASYEQYF
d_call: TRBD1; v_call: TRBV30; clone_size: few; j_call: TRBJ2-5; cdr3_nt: TGTGCCTGGAGGGGAGGACAGGGGAAGACCCAGTACTTC; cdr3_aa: CAWRGGQGKTQYF
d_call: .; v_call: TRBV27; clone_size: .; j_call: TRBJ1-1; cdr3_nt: TGTGCCAGCAGTCTCCGTGCCGGGGGACTTAGGGCTTTCTTT; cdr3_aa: CASSLRAGGLRAFF
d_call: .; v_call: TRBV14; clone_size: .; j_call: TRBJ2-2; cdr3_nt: TGTGCCAGCAGCCAAGAGATGGCGAACACCGGGGAGCTGTTTTTT; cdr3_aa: CASSQEMANTGELFF
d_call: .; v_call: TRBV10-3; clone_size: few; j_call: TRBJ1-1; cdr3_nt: TGTGCCGTCAAGAGGGACACTGAAGCTTTCTTT; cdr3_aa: CAVKRDTEAFF
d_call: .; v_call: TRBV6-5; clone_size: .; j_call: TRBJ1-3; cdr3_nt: TGTGCCAGCAGTTACTCAGAGGAAGCCACTGGAAACACCATATATTTT; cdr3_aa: CASSYSEEATGNTIYF
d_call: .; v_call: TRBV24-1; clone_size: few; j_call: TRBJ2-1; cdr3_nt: TGTGCCACCAGTAACCCCACAGCGTTATACAATGAGCAGTTCTTC; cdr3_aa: CATSNPTALYNEQFF
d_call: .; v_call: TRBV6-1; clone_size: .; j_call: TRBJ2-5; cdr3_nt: TGTGCCAGCAGTGAAGTCAGACCGGAATACCGCCAGTACTTC; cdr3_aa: CASSEVRPEYRQYF
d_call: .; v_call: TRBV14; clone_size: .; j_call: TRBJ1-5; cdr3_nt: TGTGCCAGCAGCCCCGGGAATAGTCAGCCCCAGCATTTT; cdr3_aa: CASSPGNSQPQHF
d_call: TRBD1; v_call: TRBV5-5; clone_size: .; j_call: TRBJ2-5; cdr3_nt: TGTGCCAGCAGCCCCCCTTGGAGGACAGGGGATGAGGAGACCCAGTACTTC; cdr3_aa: CASSPPWRTGDEETQYF
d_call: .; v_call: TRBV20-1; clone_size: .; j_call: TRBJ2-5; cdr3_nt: TGCAGTGCTAGTTGGGACTTAGCGGAGACCCAGTACTTC; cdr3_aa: CSASWDLAETQYF
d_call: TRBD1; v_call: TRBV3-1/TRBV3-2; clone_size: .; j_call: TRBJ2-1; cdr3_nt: TGTGCCAGCAGCCGAATACAGGGGAGCTCCTACAATGAGCAGTTCTTC; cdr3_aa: CASSRIQGSSYNEQFF
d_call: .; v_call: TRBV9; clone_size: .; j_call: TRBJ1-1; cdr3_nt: TGTGCCAGCAGCGCCCAGTGGAACATAGGCACTGAAGCTTTCTTT; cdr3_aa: CASSAQWNIGTEAFF
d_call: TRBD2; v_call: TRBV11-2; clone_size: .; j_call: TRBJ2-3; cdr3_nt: TGTGCCAGCAGCTTAGGCGGGGGAAACACAGATACGCAGTATTTT; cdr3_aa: CASSLGGGNTDTQYF
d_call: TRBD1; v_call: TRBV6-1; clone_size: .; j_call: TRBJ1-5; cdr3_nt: TGTGCCAGCAGTGAACCCACCACAGGGGTGCGCAATCAGCCCCAGCATTTT; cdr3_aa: CASSEPTTGVRNQPQHF
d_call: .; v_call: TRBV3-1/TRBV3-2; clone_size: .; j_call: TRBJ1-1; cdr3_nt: TGTGCCAGCAGCCAGTCGGGGGAGGGCACTGAAGCTTTCTTT; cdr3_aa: CASSQSGEGTEAFF
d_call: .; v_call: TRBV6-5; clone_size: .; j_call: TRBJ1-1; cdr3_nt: TGTGCCAGCACCCCCGGGACATCGAACACTGAAGCTTTCTTT; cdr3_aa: CASTPGTSNTEAFF
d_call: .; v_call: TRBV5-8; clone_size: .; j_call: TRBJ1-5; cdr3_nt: TGTGCCAGCAGCTTGGGGGAGGTCGGTCAGCCCCAGCATTTT; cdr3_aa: CASSLGEVGQPQHF
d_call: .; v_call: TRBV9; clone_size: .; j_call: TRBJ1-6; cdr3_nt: TGTGCCAGCAGCGCCCGGGACGGAAATAATTCACCCCTCCACTTT; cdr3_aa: CASSARDGNNSPLHF
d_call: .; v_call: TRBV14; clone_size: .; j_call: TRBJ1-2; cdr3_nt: TGTGCCAGCAGTTCTATCCCAAGGGTTGGCTACACCTTC; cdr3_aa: CASSSIPRVGYTF
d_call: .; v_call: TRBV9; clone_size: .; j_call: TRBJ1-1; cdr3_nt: TGTGCCAGCAGCGGCGACAGGTCCTCTGAAGCTTTCTTT; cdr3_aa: CASSGDRSSEAFF
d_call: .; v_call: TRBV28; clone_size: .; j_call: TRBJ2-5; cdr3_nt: TGTGCCAGCAGTTTACAGGGTATTCAAGAGACCCAGTACTTC; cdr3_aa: CASSLQGIQETQYF
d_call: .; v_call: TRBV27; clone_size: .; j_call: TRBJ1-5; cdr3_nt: TGTGCCAGCAGTCTTAGGCCCGGGCAGCCCCAGCATTTT; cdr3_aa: CASSLRPGQPQHF
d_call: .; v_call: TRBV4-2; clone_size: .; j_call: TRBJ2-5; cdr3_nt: TGTGCCAGCAGCCAAGATTCCCCTGGGCAGGGGGGCCGGTTACAGGAGACCCAGTACTTC; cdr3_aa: CASSQDSPGQGGRLQETQYF
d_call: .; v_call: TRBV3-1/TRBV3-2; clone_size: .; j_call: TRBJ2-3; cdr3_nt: TGTGCCAGCAGCCAAGATAGGACAGATACGCAGTATTTT; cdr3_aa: CASSQDRTDTQYF
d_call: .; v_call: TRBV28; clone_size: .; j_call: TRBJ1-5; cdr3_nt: TGTGCCAGCTGGCCGGGACCACCGATGCCCCAGCATTTT; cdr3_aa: CASWPGPPMPQHF
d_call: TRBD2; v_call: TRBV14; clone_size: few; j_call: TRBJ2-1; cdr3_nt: TGTGCCAGCAGCCGGGGGGGCTCCTACAATGAGCAGTTCTTC; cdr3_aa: CASSRGGSYNEQFF
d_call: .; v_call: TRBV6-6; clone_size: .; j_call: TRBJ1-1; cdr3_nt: TGTGCCAGCAGTGGGACGACAGCCACTGAAGCTTTCTTT; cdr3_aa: CASSGTTATEAFF
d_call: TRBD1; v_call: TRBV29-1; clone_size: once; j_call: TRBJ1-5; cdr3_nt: TGCAGCGTATTAACAGGGGGCGATCAGCCCCAGCATTTT; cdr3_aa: CSVLTGGDQPQHF
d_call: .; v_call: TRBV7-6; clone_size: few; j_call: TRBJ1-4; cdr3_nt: TGTGCCAGCAGCCCACGCGGCTCTCAGGAGAGTGAAAAACTGTTTTTT; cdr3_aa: CASSPRGSQESEKLFF
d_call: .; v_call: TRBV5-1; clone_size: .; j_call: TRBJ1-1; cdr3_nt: TGCGCCAGCAGCTTGGATGGCAGCGGCACTGAAGCTTTCTTT; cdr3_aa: CASSLDGSGTEAFF
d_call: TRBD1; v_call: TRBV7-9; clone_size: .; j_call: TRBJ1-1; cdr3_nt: TGTGCCAGCAGCCCCCTGACAGGGATGAACACTGAAGCTTTCTTT; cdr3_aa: CASSPLTGMNTEAFF
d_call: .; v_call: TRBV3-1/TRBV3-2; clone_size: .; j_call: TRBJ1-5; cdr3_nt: TGTGCCAGCAGCCAAGGTGGACAGTCGGGGAACAATCAGCCCCAGCATTTT; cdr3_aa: CASSQGGQSGNNQPQHF
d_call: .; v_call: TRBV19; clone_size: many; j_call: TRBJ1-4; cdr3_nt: TGTGCCAGTAGTCGTGGCCCGAGCTGGGATGAAAAACTGTTTTTT; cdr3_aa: CASSRGPSWDEKLFF
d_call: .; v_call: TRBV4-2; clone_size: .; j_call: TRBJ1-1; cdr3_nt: TGTGCCAGCAGCCAAGGCCGGGGCCCTCTTAACACTGAAGCTTTCTTT; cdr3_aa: CASSQGRGPLNTEAFF
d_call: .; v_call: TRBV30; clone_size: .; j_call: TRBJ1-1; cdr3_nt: TGTGCCTGTCGAGGGACTATTGAAGCTTTCTTT; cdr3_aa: CACRGTIEAFF